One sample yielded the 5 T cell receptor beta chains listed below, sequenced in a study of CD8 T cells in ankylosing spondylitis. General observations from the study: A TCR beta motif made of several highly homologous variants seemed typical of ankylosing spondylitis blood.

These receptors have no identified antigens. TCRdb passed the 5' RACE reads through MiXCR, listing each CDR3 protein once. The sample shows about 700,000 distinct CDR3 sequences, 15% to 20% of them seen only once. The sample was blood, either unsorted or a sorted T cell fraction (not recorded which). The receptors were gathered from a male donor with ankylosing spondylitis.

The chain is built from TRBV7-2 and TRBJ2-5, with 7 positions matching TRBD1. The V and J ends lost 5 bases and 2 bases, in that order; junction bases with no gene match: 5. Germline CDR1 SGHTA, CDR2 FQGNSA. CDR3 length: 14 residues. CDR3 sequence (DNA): TGTGCCAGCAGCCTACAGGGGCGTCAAGAGACCCAGTACTTC. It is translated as CASSLQGRQETQYF.

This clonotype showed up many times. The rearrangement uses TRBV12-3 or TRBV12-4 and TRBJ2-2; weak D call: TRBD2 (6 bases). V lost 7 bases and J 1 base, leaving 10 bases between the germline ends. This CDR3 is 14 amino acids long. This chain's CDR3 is CASTQGGNTGELFF. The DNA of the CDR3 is TGTGCCAGCACTCAGGGAGGGAACACCGGGGAGCTGTTTTTT.

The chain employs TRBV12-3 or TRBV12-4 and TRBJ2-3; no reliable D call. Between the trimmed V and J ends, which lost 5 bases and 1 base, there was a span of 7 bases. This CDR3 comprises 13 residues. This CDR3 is CASSHKGTDTQYF. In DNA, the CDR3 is TGTGCCAGCAGTCACAAAGGCACAGATACGCAGTATTTT.

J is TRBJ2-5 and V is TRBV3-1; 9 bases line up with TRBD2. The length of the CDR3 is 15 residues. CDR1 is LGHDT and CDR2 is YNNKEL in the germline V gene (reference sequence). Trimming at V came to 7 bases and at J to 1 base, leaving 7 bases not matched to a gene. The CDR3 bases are TGTGCCAGCACCCTAGCGGGGACCTTCCAAGAGACCCAGTACTTC. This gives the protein CASTLAGTFQETQYF.

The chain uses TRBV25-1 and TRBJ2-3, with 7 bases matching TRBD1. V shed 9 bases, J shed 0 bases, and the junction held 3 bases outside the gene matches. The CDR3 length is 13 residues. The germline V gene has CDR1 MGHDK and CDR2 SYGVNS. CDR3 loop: CASRDRSTDTQYF. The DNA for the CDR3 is TGTGCCAGTAGGGACAGAAGCACAGATACGCAGTATTTT.